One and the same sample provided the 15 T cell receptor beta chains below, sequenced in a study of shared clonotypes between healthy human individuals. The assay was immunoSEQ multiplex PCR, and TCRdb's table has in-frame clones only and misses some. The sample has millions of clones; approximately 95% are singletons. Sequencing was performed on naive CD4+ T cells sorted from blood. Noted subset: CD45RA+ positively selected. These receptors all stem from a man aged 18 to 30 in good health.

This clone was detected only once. The CDR3: CASSLGYRENTDTQYF. CDR3 DNA sequence: TGCGCCAGCAGCTTGGGGTACAGGGAAAACACAGATACGCAGTATTTT. The rearrangement uses TRBV5-1 and TRBJ2-3; D is perhaps TRBD1 (6 bases). V was shortened by 0 bases and J by 2 bases, with 13 bases between the two germline ends. CDR1 and CDR2 from the germline V gene are SGHRS and YFSETQ. The CDR3 totals 16 residues.

CDR3 nucleotide sequence: TGTGCCAGCAGCTTAGGGACGCAGAACACCGGGGAGCTGTTTTTT. Protein product: CASSLGTQNTGELFF. The chain joins TRBV5-4 to TRBJ2-2; D may correspond to TRBD1 or TRBD2 (5 bases each). This CDR3 comprises 15 residues. V dropped 2 bases and J dropped 1 base, with 9 bases sitting between them. CDR1 is SGHNT and CDR2 is YYREEE in the germline V gene (reference sequence).

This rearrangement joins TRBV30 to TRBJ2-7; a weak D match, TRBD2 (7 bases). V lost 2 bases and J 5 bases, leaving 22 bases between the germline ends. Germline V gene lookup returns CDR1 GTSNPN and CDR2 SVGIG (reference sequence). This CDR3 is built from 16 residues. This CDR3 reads CAWSQTSRGGPHEQYF. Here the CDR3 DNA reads TGTGCCTGGAGTCAAACCTCAAGGGGGGGGCCGCACGAGCAGTACTTC.

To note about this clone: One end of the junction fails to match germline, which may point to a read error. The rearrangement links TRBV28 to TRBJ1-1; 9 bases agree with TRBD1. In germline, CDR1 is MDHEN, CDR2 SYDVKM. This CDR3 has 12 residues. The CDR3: CASSLSDRGCVF. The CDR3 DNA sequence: TGTGCCAGCAGTTTGTCGGACAGGGGATGCGTTTTT.

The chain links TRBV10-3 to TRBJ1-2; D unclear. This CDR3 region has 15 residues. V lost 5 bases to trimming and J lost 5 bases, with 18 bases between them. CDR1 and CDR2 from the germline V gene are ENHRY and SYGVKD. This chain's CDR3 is CAISTGPANIYGYTF. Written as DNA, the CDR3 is TGTGCCATCAGTACCGGGCCCGCAAACATTTATGGCTACACCTTC.

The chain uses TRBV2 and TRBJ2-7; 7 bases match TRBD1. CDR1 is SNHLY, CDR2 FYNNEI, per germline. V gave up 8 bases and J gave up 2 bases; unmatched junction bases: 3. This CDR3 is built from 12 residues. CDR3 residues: CASEQGPYEQYF. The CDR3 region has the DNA TGTGCCAGCGAACAGGGGCCCTACGAGCAGTACTTC.

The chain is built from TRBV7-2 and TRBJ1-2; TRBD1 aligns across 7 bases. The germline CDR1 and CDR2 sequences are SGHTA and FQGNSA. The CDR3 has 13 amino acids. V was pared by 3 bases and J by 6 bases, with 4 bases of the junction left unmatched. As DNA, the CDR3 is TGTGCCAGCAGCTTCAGGGGGGACCATGGCTACACCTTC. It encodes CASSFRGDHGYTF.

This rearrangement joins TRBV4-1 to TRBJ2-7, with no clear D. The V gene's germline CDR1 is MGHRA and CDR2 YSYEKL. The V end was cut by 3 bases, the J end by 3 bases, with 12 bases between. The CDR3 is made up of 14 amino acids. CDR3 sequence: CASSQGSLYYEQYF. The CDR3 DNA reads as TGCGCCAGCAGCCAGGGGTCTTTATACTACGAGCAGTACTTC.

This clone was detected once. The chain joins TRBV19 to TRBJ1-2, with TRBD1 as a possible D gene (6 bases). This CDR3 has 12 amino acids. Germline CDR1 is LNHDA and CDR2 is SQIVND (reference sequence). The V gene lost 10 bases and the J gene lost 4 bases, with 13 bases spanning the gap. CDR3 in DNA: TGTGCCACCCAGGGGTTGGGCTATGGCTACACCTTC. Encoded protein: CATQGLGYGYTF.

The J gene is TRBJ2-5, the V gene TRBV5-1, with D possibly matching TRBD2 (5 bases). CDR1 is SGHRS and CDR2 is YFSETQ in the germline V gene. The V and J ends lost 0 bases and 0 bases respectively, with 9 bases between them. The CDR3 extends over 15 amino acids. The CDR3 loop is CASSLDPGNQETQYF. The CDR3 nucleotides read TGCGCCAGCAGCTTGGATCCGGGGAACCAAGAGACCCAGTACTTC. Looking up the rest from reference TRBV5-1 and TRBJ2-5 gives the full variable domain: KAGVTQTPRYLIKTRGQQVTLSCSPISGHRSVSWYQQTPGQGLQFLFEYFSETQRNKGNFPGRFSGRQFSNSRSEMNVSTLELGDSALYLCASSLDPGNQETQYFGPGTRLLVL.

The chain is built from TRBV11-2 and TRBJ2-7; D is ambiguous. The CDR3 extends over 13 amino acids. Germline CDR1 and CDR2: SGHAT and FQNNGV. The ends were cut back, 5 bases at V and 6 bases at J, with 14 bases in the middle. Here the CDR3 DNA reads TGTGCCAGCAGCCTGCTTTGGCTGACCGAGCAGTACTTC. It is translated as CASSLLWLTEQYF.

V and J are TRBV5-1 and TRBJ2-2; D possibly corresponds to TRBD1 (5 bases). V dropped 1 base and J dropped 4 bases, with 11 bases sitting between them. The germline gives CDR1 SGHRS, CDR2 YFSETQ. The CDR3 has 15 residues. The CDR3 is CASSLWQGGTGELFF. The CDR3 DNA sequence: TGCGCCAGCAGCTTGTGGCAGGGCGGCACCGGGGAGCTGTTTTTT. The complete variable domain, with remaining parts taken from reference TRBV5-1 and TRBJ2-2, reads KAGVTQTPRYLIKTRGQQVTLSCSPISGHRSVSWYQQTPGQGLQFLFEYFSETQRNKGNFPGRFSGRQFSNSRSEMNVSTLELGDSALYLCASSLWQGGTGELFFGEGSRLTVL.

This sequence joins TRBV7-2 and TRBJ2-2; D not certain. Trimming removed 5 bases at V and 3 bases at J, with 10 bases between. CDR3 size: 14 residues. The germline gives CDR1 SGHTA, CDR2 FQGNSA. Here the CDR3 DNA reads TGTGCCAGCAGCCGAGGACCAGACACCGGGGAGCTGTTTTTT. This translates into CASSRGPDTGELFF.

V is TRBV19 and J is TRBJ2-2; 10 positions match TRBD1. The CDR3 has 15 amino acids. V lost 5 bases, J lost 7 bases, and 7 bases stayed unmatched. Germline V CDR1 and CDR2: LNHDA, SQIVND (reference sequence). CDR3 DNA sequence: TGTGCCAGTAGTGTGGGACAGGGGATGGGCGGGGAGCTGTTTTTT. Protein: CASSVGQGMGGELFF.

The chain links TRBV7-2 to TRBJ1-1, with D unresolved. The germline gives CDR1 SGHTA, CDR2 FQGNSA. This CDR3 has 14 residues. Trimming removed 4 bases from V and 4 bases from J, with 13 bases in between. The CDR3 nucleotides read TGTGCCAGCAGCTCCACCACTTGGCCCACTGAAGCTTTCTTT. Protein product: CASSSTTWPTEAFF.